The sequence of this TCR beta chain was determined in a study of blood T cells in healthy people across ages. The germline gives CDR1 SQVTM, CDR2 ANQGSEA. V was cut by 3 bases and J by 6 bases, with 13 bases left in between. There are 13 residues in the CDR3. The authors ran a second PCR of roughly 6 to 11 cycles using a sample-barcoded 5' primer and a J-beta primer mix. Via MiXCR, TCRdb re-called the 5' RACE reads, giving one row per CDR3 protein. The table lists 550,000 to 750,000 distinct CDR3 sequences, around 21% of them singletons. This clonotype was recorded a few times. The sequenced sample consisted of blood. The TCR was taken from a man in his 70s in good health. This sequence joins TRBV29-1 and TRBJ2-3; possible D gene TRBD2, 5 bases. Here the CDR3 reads CSVEGARGDTQYF. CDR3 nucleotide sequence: TGCAGCGTTGAGGGAGCCCGAGGTGATACGCAGTATTTT.